The entry below describes one T cell receptor beta chain. This record belongs to a study of blood T cells in healthy people across ages. V was pared by 0 bases and J by 4 bases, with 6 bases of the junction left unmatched. Per germline, CDR1 SGDLS and CDR2 YYNGEE. This CDR3 has 15 residues. A second roughly 7 to 11 cycle PCR used barcoded and J-beta primers. In TCRdb, the 5' RACE reads were re-called with MiXCR into one record per CDR3 protein. The profile shows about 1,400,000 distinct CDR3 sequences, roughly 45% of them singletons. The TCR was taken from a woman under 30 in good health. The chain has TRBV9 and TRBJ2-5; TRBD1 matches 7 bases. Specimen: blood. In DNA, the CDR3 is TGTGCCAGCAGCGTAGGAGGGGGCCAAGGAGAGACCCAGTACTTC. It encodes CASSVGGGQGETQYF.